This T cell receptor beta chain originates from a study of T cell responses to AZD1222 COVID-19 vaccine. Data came from immunoSEQ multiplex PCR; TCRdb stores just in-frame clones and leaves some out. The table records tens of thousands of clones, 86% of them present only once. The starting material was peripheral blood, obtained on day 0 of AZD1222 vaccination. The TCR comes from an adult in good health.

The CDR3 region has the DNA TGTGCCAGCAGCCAAGAAGGTTCCACGTGGGTCGGGGAGCTGTTTTTT. Protein product: CASSQEGSTWVGELFF. This chain connects TRBV3-1 (or the pseudogene TRBV3-2) to TRBJ2-2; no firm D call. The CDR3 extends over 16 amino acids. V was clipped by 0 bases and J by 7 bases, with 15 bases between them. From germline, CDR1 is LGHDT and CDR2 YNNKEL (reference sequence).